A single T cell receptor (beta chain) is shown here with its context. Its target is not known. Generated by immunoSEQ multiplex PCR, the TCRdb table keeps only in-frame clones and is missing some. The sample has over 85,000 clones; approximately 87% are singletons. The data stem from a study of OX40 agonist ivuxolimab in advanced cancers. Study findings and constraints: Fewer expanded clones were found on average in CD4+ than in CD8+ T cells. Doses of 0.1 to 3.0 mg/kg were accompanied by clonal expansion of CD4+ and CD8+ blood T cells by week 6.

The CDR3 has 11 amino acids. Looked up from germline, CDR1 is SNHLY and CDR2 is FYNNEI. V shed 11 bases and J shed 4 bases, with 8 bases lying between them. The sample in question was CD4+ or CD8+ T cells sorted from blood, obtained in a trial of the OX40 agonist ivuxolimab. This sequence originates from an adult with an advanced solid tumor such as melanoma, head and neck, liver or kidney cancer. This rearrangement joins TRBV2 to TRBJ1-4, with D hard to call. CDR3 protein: CASEGNEKLFF. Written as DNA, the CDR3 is TGTGCCTCCGAGGGTAATGAAAAACTGTTTTTT.